The rows below give T cell receptor beta chains drawn from one sample of a study of Ad26.COV2.S vaccination and SARS-CoV-2 variants. Clones were read by immunoSEQ multiplex PCR, and TCRdb kept only the in-frame ones, dropping some. Found here are approximately 340,000 clones, about 91% of them singletons; the top ten hold 3% to 4%. Sequences were derived from peripheral blood, sampled after recovery from COVID-19. The origin of the receptors is a human donor who had recovered from COVID-19. Both conserved end residues are part of each CDR3.

>13|TRBJ2-7|TRBV4-1
CASSYPGGSEQYF
>13|TRBJ2-7|TRBV18
CASSPDSSYEQYF
>16|TRBJ2-3|TRBV5-1
CASSSLTGAPTDTQYF
>13|TRBJ1-2|TRBV6-5
CASSFQTLGGYTF
>15|TRBJ1-2|TRBV29-1
CSVFEPGQGDYGYTF
>17|TRBJ2-2|TRBV3-1/TRBV3-2
CASSQDGGDLKRGRLFF
>14|TRBJ2-7|TRBV9
CASSGRQGSYEQYF
>17|TRBJ1-1|TRBV5-4
CASSLTRSSRGLTEAFF
>16|TRBJ2-7|TRBV4-3
CASSQEGTQSSYEQYF
>13|TRBJ2-3|TRBV6-4
CASSEGVGDTQYF
>17|TRBJ1-2|TRBV10-3
CAIPHEWDRGNPNGYTF
>16|TRBJ2-3|TRBV15
CATSRVGREITDTQYF
>14|TRBJ2-2|TRBV5-1
CASSPTANTGELFF
>13|TRBJ1-1|TRBV7-9
CASSLGLDTEAFF
>15|TRBJ2-5|TRBV3-1/TRBV3-2
CASSQIRGRRETQYF
>14|TRBJ2-3|TRBV19
CASNSFDGTDTQYF
>15|TRBJ2-7|TRBV9
CASSVEGGLAYEQYF
>14|TRBJ2-2|TRBV3-1/TRBV3-2
CASSLRERTGELFF
>15|TRBJ2-1|TRBV2
CASSERTGTYNEQFF
>16|TRBJ2-2|TRBV12-5
CASGLVVSGMVGELFF
>16|TRBJ2-7|TRBV5-6
CASSLMLGQGLGEQYF
>17|TRBJ2-3|TRBV7-6
CASSLVGLAGYTDTQYF
>15|TRBJ1-2|TRBV4-1
CASSQDPNSNYGYTF
>15|TRBJ2-3|TRBV6-5
CASFRTGGVIDTQYF
>12|TRBJ1-1|TRBV5-8
CASSLGWPEAFF
>14|TRBJ2-5|TRBV6-5
CASSYLGSGETQYF
>16|TRBJ2-1|TRBV18
CASSPSVGGAVNEQFF
>15|TRBJ1-1|TRBV6-2/TRBV6-3
CASSYHSGTGVEAFF
>14|TRBJ2-2|TRBV2
CASIYRGQRGELFF
>15|TRBJ1-5|TRBV3-1/TRBV3-2
CASSQDIGGGQPQHF
>12|TRBJ2-7|TRBV10-1
CATRDRTYEQYF
>14|TRBJ2-5|TRBV10-2
CASSDPRGSETQYF
>17|TRBJ2-3|TRBV4-3
CASSQDPAGGRSDTQYF
>15|TRBJ1-5|TRBV3-1/TRBV3-2
CASSQTGDSNQPQHF
>13|TRBJ1-1|TRBV5-6
CASSRDSGTRYFF
>15|TRBJ2-4|TRBV5-1
CASSPGTPRRDIQYF